Here is one TCR beta chain with its context. Its target is not known. The data were obtained in a study of T cell responses to AZD1222 COVID-19 vaccine. Repertoires were generated with immunoSEQ multiplex PCR, while TCRdb's copy carries only in-frame clones and drops some. The sample includes roughly 80,000 clones, about 83% of them seen just once. V was pared by 6 bases and J by 2 bases, with 3 bases of the junction left unmatched. Looked up from germline, CDR1 is MNHEY and CDR2 is SVGAGI. The CDR3 is made up of 13 amino acids. Study results and caveats: Nearly half of the spike-specific TCRs reportedly recognize variant regions that carry no mutations. Along spike, vaccine-associated CD4 TCRs were found throughout, with dominance at 160-218 and 743-854.

The TCR sequence derives from an adult who received the AZD1222 COVID-19 vaccine. The V call is TRBV6-5, the J call TRBJ2-7; TRBD1 matches at 8 bases. This material consisted of peripheral blood, taken 28 days after the second AZD1222 dose. CDR3 coding DNA: TGTGCCAGCAGGGAGACAGGGGCCTACGAGCAGTACTTC. Translated, it gives CASRETGAYEQYF.